The 2 T cell receptor beta chains in this list originate from one sample, sequenced in a study of cytomegalovirus exposure and HLA in healthy donors. Profiled with immunoSEQ multiplex PCR; TCRdb holds only in-frame clones, not every one. The sample consists of some 48,000 clones, about 90% of them appearing once. Sequencing used PBMCs. Source of these receptors: a woman between 25 and 40 years old in good health and CMV-seronegative.

V gene TRBV28 combines with J gene TRBJ2-7; tentative D call: TRBD2 (5 bases). Germline values: CDR1 MDHEN, CDR2 SYDVKM. V lost 1 base and J 2 bases, leaving 9 bases between the germline ends. The CDR3 is 14 amino acids. CDR3 DNA: TGTGCCAGCAGTTTATTGCGGGCCCCCTACGAGCAGTACTTC. This codes for CASSLLRAPYEQYF.

This rearrangement joins TRBV15 to TRBJ2-5; D gene unclear. Trimming shortened V by 0 bases and J by 5 bases, and 7 bases separated the two germline ends. Germline lookup yields CDR1 LNHNV and CDR2 YYDKDF (reference sequence). The CDR3 is 13 residues long. CDR3 sequence (DNA): TGTGCCACCAGCAGAGATTATCGGGAGACCCAGTACTTC. Translation: CATSRDYRETQYF.